This is a list of T cell receptor beta chains from one sample in a study of identical twins. TCRdb analysed the 5' RACE reads with MiXCR anew, one entry per CDR3 protein. The sample contains hundreds of thousands of distinct CDR3 sequences, over 9% of which appear only once. This same sample was also taken into another study, of yellow fever vaccine responses in identical twins.

Sequenced sample: PBMCs. Receptor source: a woman between 18 and 29 years old in good health. CDR3s include the opening cysteine and the closing phenylalanine or tryptophan. Fields, in order: J gene, clone size, V gene, D gene, CDR3 protein, CDR3 DNA. D genes are given only for firm matches. Clone size is stated in some rows and not others, as once, few, many or a class when expanded.

J: TRBJ1-4; size: once; V: TRBV10-3; D: .; CDR3: CAISELQAGANEKLFF; DNA: TGTGCCATCAGTGAGCTCCAAGCAGGTGCTAATGAAAAACTGTTTTTT
J: TRBJ2-5; size: .; V: TRBV27; D: TRBD2; CDR3: CASSVLAGAETQYF; DNA: TGTGCCAGCAGTGTCTTAGCGGGAGCAGAGACCCAGTACTTC
J: TRBJ2-1; size: .; V: TRBV24-1; D: .; CDR3: CATSDLDFGDTKRQFF; DNA: TGTGCCACCAGTGATTTGGATTTTGGGGACACTAAAAGGCAGTTCTTC
J: TRBJ2-3; size: many; V: TRBV5-1; D: TRBD1; CDR3: CASSPGQGGTDTQYF; DNA: TGTGCCAGCAGTCCCGGACAGGGTGGCACAGATACGCAGTATTTT
J: TRBJ2-3; size: few; V: TRBV5-1; D: .; CDR3: CASSLGAGSSLTDTQYF; DNA: TGCGCCAGCAGCTTGGGGGCAGGGAGTAGTCTCACAGATACGCAGTATTTT
J: TRBJ2-5; size: .; V: TRBV6-1; D: .; CDR3: CASSEGTLTETQYF; DNA: TGTGCCAGCAGTGAAGGGACTCTTACAGAGACCCAGTACTTC
J: TRBJ1-6; size: few; V: TRBV7-8; D: .; CDR3: CASSLAGGFYNSPLHF; DNA: TGTGCCAGCAGCTTAGCGGGGGGCTTCTATAATTCACCCCTCCACTTT
J: TRBJ2-5; size: few; V: TRBV12-3/TRBV12-4; D: .; CDR3: CASSTTEAAQETQYF; DNA: TGTGCCAGCAGCACGACAGAAGCGGCCCAAGAGACCCAGTACTTC
J: TRBJ1-2; size: .; V: TRBV21-1; D: .; CDR3: CASSNQSSGTGVAHCYGYTF; DNA: TGTGCCAGCAGCAACCAATCGTCCGGGACAGGGGTCGCGCACTGCTATGGCTACACCTTC
J: TRBJ2-7; size: .; V: TRBV6-2/TRBV6-3; D: TRBD1; CDR3: CASSRQGWGYEQYF; DNA: TGTGCCAGCAGTCGACAGGGGTGGGGCTACGAGCAGTACTTC
J: TRBJ2-2; size: many; V: TRBV12-3/TRBV12-4; D: .; CDR3: CASSFDRGNTGELFF; DNA: TGTGCCAGCAGTTTTGATAGGGGCAACACCGGGGAGCTGTTTTTT
J: TRBJ2-6; size: .; V: TRBV19; D: .; CDR3: CASKTVRSGANVLTF; DNA: TGTGCCAGTAAAACCGTTCGCTCTGGGGCCAACGTCCTGACTTTC
J: TRBJ2-3; size: .; V: TRBV12-3/TRBV12-4; D: .; CDR3: CASSFSRDTDTQYF; DNA: TGTGCCAGCAGTTTTTCGCGCGACACAGATACGCAGTATTTT
J: TRBJ2-1; size: few; V: TRBV7-6; D: .; CDR3: CASSEAGTVSYNEQFF; DNA: TGTGCCAGCAGCGAAGCCGGGACCGTCTCCTACAATGAGCAGTTCTTC
J: TRBJ2-7; size: .; V: TRBV20-1; D: .; CDR3: CSARSGYSYEQYF; DNA: TGCAGTGCTAGGAGCGGATACTCCTACGAGCAGTACTTC
J: TRBJ2-2; size: .; V: TRBV9; D: .; CDR3: CASSPHTGNTGELFF; DNA: TGTGCCAGCAGCCCACACACGGGGAACACCGGGGAGCTGTTTTTT
J: TRBJ1-1; size: .; V: TRBV5-1; D: .; CDR3: CASSPAGGWTEAFF; DNA: TGCGCCAGCAGCCCGGCGGGTGGGTGGACTGAAGCTTTCTTT
J: TRBJ2-1; size: .; V: TRBV18; D: TRBD1; CDR3: CASSPPLGQGNEQFF; DNA: TGTGCCAGCTCACCACCTTTGGGACAGGGCAATGAGCAGTTCTTC
J: TRBJ2-3; size: .; V: TRBV12-3/TRBV12-4; D: TRBD2; CDR3: CASSLAWGLAGDTQYF; DNA: TGTGCCAGCAGTTTAGCATGGGGACTAGCGGGAGATACGCAGTATTTT
J: TRBJ2-3; size: .; V: TRBV4-1; D: .; CDR3: CASSQDGGIRTSTDTQYF; DNA: TGCGCCAGCAGCCAAGACGGCGGGATTAGGACTAGCACAGATACGCAGTATTTT
J: TRBJ2-5; size: few; V: TRBV7-9; D: .; CDR3: CASSIQGRETQYF; DNA: TGTGCCAGCAGCATCCAGGGCAGGGAGACCCAGTACTTC
J: TRBJ2-5; size: .; V: TRBV15; D: .; CDR3: CATSRGPPSTQYF; DNA: TGTGCCACCAGCAGGGGACCGCCATCTACCCAGTACTTC
J: TRBJ2-6; size: .; V: TRBV5-1; D: TRBD2; CDR3: CASSLDGLDIAASGANVLTF; DNA: TGCGCCAGCAGCTTGGATGGACTAGACATAGCGGCCTCTGGGGCCAACGTCCTGACTTTC
J: TRBJ2-1; size: many; V: TRBV29-1; D: .; CDR3: CSVVTPEQFF; DNA: TGCAGCGTTGTAACCCCAGAGCAGTTCTTC
J: TRBJ2-1; size: .; V: TRBV20-1; D: .; CDR3: CGVFSWTLVFF; DNA: TGCGGAGTTTTCAGCTGGACATTGGTCTTCTTC
J: TRBJ1-2; size: many; V: TRBV12-3/TRBV12-4; D: TRBD1; CDR3: CASSLEGQGRRGYTF; DNA: TGTGCCAGCAGCCTAGAGGGACAGGGGCGACGCGGCTACACCTTC
J: TRBJ2-7; size: few; V: TRBV12-3/TRBV12-4; D: TRBD1; CDR3: CASSTAGTGKDEQYF; DNA: TGTGCCAGCAGTACTGCCGGGACAGGGAAGGACGAGCAGTACTTC
J: TRBJ1-4; size: .; V: TRBV11-2; D: .; CDR3: CASSLDYPGAGRKLFF; DNA: TGTGCCAGCAGCTTAGATTACCCGGGGGCCGGGAGAAAACTGTTTTTT
J: TRBJ1-2; size: .; V: TRBV18; D: .; CDR3: CASSPPSRDYGYTF; DNA: TGTGCCAGCTCACCACCGTCGCGGGACTATGGCTACACCTTC
J: TRBJ2-5; size: few; V: TRBV19; D: .; CDR3: CASSMGGGQETQYF; DNA: TGTGCCAGTAGTATGGGCGGCGGCCAAGAGACCCAGTACTTC
J: TRBJ2-3; size: .; V: TRBV7-7; D: .; CDR3: CASSLGGSLGDTQYF; DNA: TGTGCCAGCAGCTTAGGCGGCTCGCTAGGGGATACGCAGTATTTT
J: TRBJ2-6; size: few; V: TRBV12-3/TRBV12-4; D: .; CDR3: CASSLGRFSGANVLTF; DNA: TGTGCCAGCAGTTTAGGCCGGTTCTCTGGGGCCAACGTCCTGACTTTC
J: TRBJ1-6; size: .; V: TRBV7-2; D: .; CDR3: CASSLGWGLPGSPLHF; DNA: TGTGCCAGCAGCTTAGGGTGGGGGTTGCCGGGGTCACCCCTCCACTTT
J: TRBJ2-3; size: .; V: TRBV15; D: TRBD2; CDR3: CATSTRGSGGSIDTQYF; DNA: TGTGCCACCAGCACCAGGGGTAGCGGGGGTAGCATAGATACGCAGTATTTT
J: TRBJ2-7; size: .; V: TRBV7-6; D: TRBD2; CDR3: CASSLETSGFYEQYF; DNA: TGTGCCAGCAGCTTAGAGACTAGCGGGTTTTACGAGCAGTACTTC
J: TRBJ2-1; size: many; V: TRBV5-1; D: .; CDR3: CASSFMRDFSYNEQFF; DNA: TGCGCCAGCAGCTTTATGAGGGACTTTTCCTACAATGAGCAGTTCTTC
J: TRBJ1-3; size: few; V: TRBV20-1; D: .; CDR3: CSAGAAVRSGNTIYF; DNA: TGCAGTGCTGGAGCGGCAGTACGCTCTGGAAACACCATATATTTT
J: TRBJ2-5; size: few; V: TRBV24-1; D: TRBD1; CDR3: CATSDGQVQETQYF; DNA: TGTGCCACCAGTGATGGACAGGTACAAGAGACCCAGTACTTC
J: TRBJ1-1; size: few; V: TRBV7-8; D: TRBD1; CDR3: CASSSRPSRGVQGAFF; DNA: TGTGCCAGCAGCTCCCGTCCCTCCAGGGGGGTGCAAGGCGCTTTCTTT
J: TRBJ2-2; size: .; V: TRBV6-5; D: .; CDR3: CASSYGSGSGELFF; DNA: TGTGCCAGCAGTTACGGCTCAGGTTCGGGGGAGCTGTTTTTT
J: TRBJ2-7; size: .; V: TRBV7-9; D: .; CDR3: CASSLVQGSFHEQYF; DNA: TGTGCCAGCAGCTTAGTGCAGGGATCTTTCCACGAGCAGTACTTC
J: TRBJ2-1; size: many; V: TRBV2; D: .; CDR3: CASRRVAVNEQFF; DNA: TGTGCCAGCAGAAGGGTAGCAGTCAATGAGCAGTTCTTC
J: TRBJ2-2; size: .; V: TRBV11-2; D: TRBD1; CDR3: CASSQGQATGSGELFF; DNA: TGTGCCAGCAGCCAGGGACAGGCAACTGGTTCCGGGGAGCTGTTTTTT
J: TRBJ1-1; size: many; V: TRBV29-1; D: .; CDR3: CSAQTANTEAFF; DNA: TGCAGCGCTCAGACAGCGAACACTGAAGCTTTCTTT
J: TRBJ2-2; size: few; V: TRBV29-1; D: .; CDR3: CSVEIRLSTGELFF; DNA: TGCAGCGTTGAAATTCGACTGAGCACCGGGGAGCTGTTTTTT
J: TRBJ2-6; size: .; V: TRBV6-1; D: .; CDR3: CASSTQAHSGANVLTF; DNA: TGTGCCAGCAGTACCCAAGCCCACTCTGGGGCCAACGTCCTGACTTTC
J: TRBJ2-5; size: .; V: TRBV7-7; D: TRBD2; CDR3: CASRGGTSGSWSYQETQYF; DNA: TGTGCCAGCAGGGGGGGGACTAGCGGGAGTTGGAGTTACCAAGAGACCCAGTACTTC
J: TRBJ1-1; size: .; V: TRBV7-9; D: .; CDR3: CASSLGSGGMNTEAFF; DNA: TGTGCCAGCAGCTTAGGTTCAGGAGGCATGAACACTGAAGCTTTCTTT
J: TRBJ2-1; size: .; V: TRBV20-1; D: .; CDR3: CSARDSVSYNEQFF; DNA: TGCAGTGCTAGAGATTCGGTCTCCTACAATGAGCAGTTCTTC
J: TRBJ1-5; size: .; V: TRBV9; D: .; CDR3: CASSETGSNQPQHF; DNA: TGTGCCAGCAGCGAAACAGGTAGCAATCAGCCCCAGCATTTT
J: TRBJ2-7; size: few; V: TRBV29-1; D: .; CDR3: CSVVEKGSYEQYF; DNA: TGCAGCGTTGTAGAGAAAGGGTCCTACGAGCAGTACTTC
J: TRBJ2-5; size: few; V: TRBV20-1; D: .; CDR3: CSARGPVGETQYF; DNA: TGCAGTGCTAGGGGGCCGGTGGGGGAGACCCAGTACTTC
J: TRBJ2-3; size: .; V: TRBV6-1; D: .; CDR3: CASSESAWADTQYF; DNA: TGTGCCAGCAGTGAATCAGCGTGGGCAGATACGCAGTATTTT
J: TRBJ2-5; size: many; V: TRBV24-1; D: .; CDR3: CATKGLQETQYF; DNA: TGTGCCACCAAAGGACTGCAAGAGACCCAGTACTTC
J: TRBJ2-1; size: few; V: TRBV4-1; D: TRBD2; CDR3: CASSQERGGYSYNEQFF; DNA: TGCGCCAGCAGCCAAGAACGCGGGGGTTACTCCTACAATGAGCAGTTCTTC
J: TRBJ1-1; size: .; V: TRBV6-1; D: .; CDR3: CASSDVDVTEAFF; DNA: TGTGCCAGCAGCGACGTGGACGTGACTGAAGCTTTCTTT
J: TRBJ2-1; size: .; V: TRBV12-3/TRBV12-4; D: TRBD1; CDR3: CAISNRQGSSSSYNEQFF; DNA: TGTGCCATCAGTAATAGACAGGGGTCTTCCAGCTCCTACAATGAGCAGTTCTTC
J: TRBJ1-6; size: many; V: TRBV28; D: .; CDR3: CASSFLTLNNSPLHF; DNA: TGTGCCAGCAGTTTCCTCACTTTAAATAATTCACCCCTCCACTTT
J: TRBJ2-1; size: few; V: TRBV3-1; D: TRBD2; CDR3: CASTRTSGHYNEQFF; DNA: TGTGCCAGCACCCGGACTAGCGGACACTACAATGAGCAGTTCTTC